What follows are 17 T cell receptor beta chains derived from one specimen sequenced in a study of T cells after yellow fever vaccination. Each CDR3 protein is one row after TCRdb ran MiXCR on the 5' RACE reads. The table shows 100,000 to 150,000 distinct CDR3 sequences, with 15% occurring only once. Sample: CD8+ T cells sorted from PBMCs, taken 5 days after the yellow fever booster vaccination. Every receptor here comes from a man younger than 30 who received the YFV17D yellow fever vaccine.

The gene calls are TRBV6-5 and TRBJ2-1, with 12 bases fitting TRBD1. CDR3 length: 14 residues. The V segment lost 0 bases and the J segment 16 bases; nucleotides outside the gene matches: 7. CDR1 is MNHEY, CDR2 SVGAGI, per germline. CDR3 in amino acids: CASSYSMGQGAGFF. CDR3 coding DNA: TGTGCCAGCAGTTACTCGATGGGACAGGGGGCAGGTTTCTTC.

The CDR3 protein is CASSPQGFSPLHF. DNA for the CDR3: TGTGCCAGCAGCCCTCAGGGGTTCTCACCCCTCCACTTT. J is TRBJ1-6 and V is TRBV14; perhaps TRBD1 as D (6 bases). The germline gives CDR1 SGHDN, CDR2 FVKESK. This CDR3 comprises 13 residues. Trimming took 4 bases from V and 10 from J, leaving 11 bases between them.

This clonotype has just one count. This chain joins TRBV20-1 and TRBJ2-1; TRBD1 might be the D (5 bases). V lost 0 bases and J 1 base, leaving 7 bases between the germline ends. The CDR3 has 14 residues. Germline V gives CDR1 DFQATT, CDR2 SNEGSKA (reference sequence). Written as DNA, the CDR3 is TGCAGTGCTAGAGACCAGGGTTCCTACAATGAGCAGTTCTTC. Translated, it gives CSARDQGSYNEQFF.

This clonotype was found many times. V gene TRBV15 combines with J gene TRBJ2-7; 9 bases are a match to TRBD2. The V gene end was trimmed by 1 base and the J gene end by 2 bases; junction bases not matched to a gene: 3. This CDR3 comprises 15 residues. Looked up from germline, CDR1 is LNHNV and CDR2 is YYDKDF (reference sequence). CDR3 nucleotide sequence: TGTGCCACCAGCAGAGGTAGCGGGGGAACCTACGAGCAGTACTTC. Translation gives CATSRGSGGTYEQYF.

V usage is TRBV29-1 and J usage is TRBJ1-1, with TRBD1 as a possible D gene (5 bases). CDR1 is SQVTM and CDR2 is ANQGSEA in the germline V gene. The CDR3 length is 14 residues. Trimming removed 7 bases at V and 4 bases at J, with 19 bases between. CDR3: CSGAGTKRGTEAFF. CDR3 nucleotides: TGCAGCGGGGCGGGGACGAAACGGGGCACTGAAGCTTTCTTT.

The chain employs TRBV6-5 and TRBJ1-2, with D unclear. The CDR3 extends over 13 amino acids. V was cut by 0 bases and J by 4 bases, with 6 bases left in between. Germline loops: CDR1 MNHEY, CDR2 SVGAGI. CDR3 region: CASSYSTGYGYTF. The CDR3, as DNA: TGTGCCAGCAGTTACTCGACCGGCTATGGCTACACCTTC.

This clonotype came up a few times. The DNA of the CDR3 is TGTGCCAGCAGTCCCGACAGGGAGGGCGAAAACATTCAGTACTTC. Protein sequence: CASSPDREGENIQYF. This sequence joins TRBV6-2 or TRBV6-3 and TRBJ2-4, with D perhaps TRBD1 or TRBD2 (7 bases each). The V end lost 5 bases, the J end lost 5 bases, and 16 bases lay between the germline ends. The CDR3 loop spans 15 amino acids. Germline loops: CDR1 MNHEY, CDR2 SVGEGT.

This clonotype was observed a handful of times. The rearrangement joins TRBV7-9 to TRBJ2-4; weak D call: TRBD1 (6 bases). The length of the CDR3 is 16 residues. The V gene lost 1 base and the J gene lost 4 bases, with 14 bases spanning the gap. Looked up from germline, CDR1 is SEHNR and CDR2 is FQNEAQ (reference sequence). The CDR3 loop is CASSLGTGGTKNIQYF. Here the CDR3 DNA reads TGTGCCAGCAGCTTAGGTACAGGTGGGACAAAAAACATTCAGTACTTC.

This clonotype was detected only a few times. This chain joins TRBV12-3 or TRBV12-4 and TRBJ2-2, with D unclear. The CDR3 has 14 residues. V shed 7 bases and J shed 5 bases, with 14 bases lying between them. The CDR3 here is CASTNYPGTGELFF. In DNA form, the CDR3 reads TGTGCCAGCACCAACTACCCCGGGACCGGGGAGCTGTTTTTT.

The gene calls are TRBV5-6 and TRBJ2-1; a weak D match, TRBD1 (6 bases). The germline CDR1 and CDR2 sequences are SGHDT and YYEEEE. The CDR3 runs to 17 residues. V was clipped by 4 bases and J by 3 bases, with 20 bases between them. CDR3 sequence reads: CASSMSFETGLYNEQFF. The CDR3 DNA reads TGTGCCAGCAGCATGTCATTCGAGACAGGCCTCTACAATGAGCAGTTCTTC. The variable domain in full, with the rest retrieved from reference TRBV5-6 and TRBJ2-1, is DAGVTQSPTHLIKTRGQQVTLRCSPKSGHDTVSWYQQALGQGPQFIFQYYEEEERQRGNFPDRFSGHQFPNYSSELNVNALLLGDSALYLCASSMSFETGLYNEQFFGPGTRLTVL.

The chain couples TRBV24-1 to TRBJ1-5; D gene unclear. This CDR3 region has 13 residues. Germline loops: CDR1 KGHDR, CDR2 SFDVKD. Trimming pared 2 bases from V and 5 bases from J, leaving 6 bases between. For the CDR3, the DNA is TGTGCCACCAGTGATTGGGGAGATCAGCCCCAGCATTTT. Translation: CATSDWGDQPQHF.

The V and J genes are TRBV19 and TRBJ1-1; D is unresolved. The CDR3 runs 10 residues. The germline V gene has CDR1 LNHDA and CDR2 SQIVND (reference sequence). Between the trimmed V and J ends, which lost 10 bases and 7 bases, there was a span of 10 bases. The CDR3 DNA reads TGTGCCACCTGGGCGGGTGAAGCTTTCTTT. Protein product: CATWAGEAFF.

A remark on this clonotype: A single base separates this from a much larger clone, so it may be a read error. V gene TRBV7-2 combines with J gene TRBJ1-6; D is undetermined. CDR3 length: 12 amino acids. Germline V lookup: CDR1 SGHTA, CDR2 FQGNSA. Trimming took 6 bases from V and 7 from J, leaving 7 bases between them. In nucleotides, the CDR3 is TGTGCCAGCAGGGCGGGGAATTCACCCCTCCACTTT. Translated: CASRAGNSPLHF. Drawing the rest from reference TRBV7-2 and TRBJ1-6, the complete variable domain is GAGVSQSPSNKVTEKGKDVELRCDPISGHTALYWYRQSLGQGLEFLIYFQGNSAPDKSGLPSDRFSAERTGGSVSTLTIQRTQQEDSAVYLCASRAGNSPLHFGNGTRLTVT.

This clonotype was seen more than once but under ten times. This chain joins TRBV11-1 and TRBJ2-7; 9 bases are shared with TRBD1. CDR3 length: 14 amino acids. V dropped 4 bases and J dropped 3; count of bases not matched to a gene: 4. Germline values: CDR1 SGHAT, CDR2 FQDESV (reference sequence). This chain's CDR3 is CASSWETGGYEQYF. CDR3 nucleotides: TGTGCCAGCAGCTGGGAGACAGGGGGCTACGAGCAGTACTTC.

The chain is built from TRBV4-3 and TRBJ2-1; the D call may be TRBD1 or TRBD2 (5 bases each). The CDR3 has 15 amino acids. V was trimmed by 5 bases and J by 2 bases, leaving 13 bases between them. Looked up from germline, CDR1 is LGHNA and CDR2 is YSLEER. The CDR3 loop is CASSDGTPPYNEQFF. In DNA form, the CDR3 reads TGCGCCAGCAGCGACGGGACGCCCCCCTACAATGAGCAGTTCTTC.

The chain links TRBV4-3 to TRBJ1-1; 7 bases line up with TRBD1. The CDR3 spans 15 residues. The V gene end was trimmed by 2 bases and the J gene end by 1 base; junction bases not matched to a gene: 4. Germline CDR1 is LGHNA and CDR2 is YSLEER. As DNA, the CDR3 is TGCGCCAGCAGCCAAAGACAGGGCCCGAACACTGAAGCTTTCTTT. The encoded protein is CASSQRQGPNTEAFF.

This clonotype occurred a few times. The rearrangement links TRBV27 to TRBJ2-2; D perhaps matches TRBD2 (6 bases). CDR1 and CDR2 (germline): MNHEY, SMNVEV (reference sequence). V was trimmed by 8 bases and J by 5 bases, leaving 12 bases between them. CDR3 length: 13 amino acids. Here the CDR3 DNA reads TGTGCCAGCGGAAGACTAGGAACCGGGGAGCTGTTTTTT. It specifies CASGRLGTGELFF.